Reported below is one TCR beta chain. The TRB libraries of cDNA were built by UMI-labeled 5' RACE. TCRdb re-called the 5' RACE reads; one entry per CDR3 protein, DNA not given. The listing records approximately 41,000 distinct CDR3 sequences. These data originate in a study of CXCR3-negative and CXCR3-positive naive CD8 T cells. Sequencing was carried out using memory CD8+ T cells from blood. The TCR was taken from a human donor in good health. Some clones in this sample may be carry-over from other donors' samples.

This CDR3 reads CASSLKLWRRVNTGELFF. The genes are TRBV28 and TRBJ2-2. This CDR3 region has 18 residues. The germline gives CDR1 MDHEN, CDR2 SYDVKM.